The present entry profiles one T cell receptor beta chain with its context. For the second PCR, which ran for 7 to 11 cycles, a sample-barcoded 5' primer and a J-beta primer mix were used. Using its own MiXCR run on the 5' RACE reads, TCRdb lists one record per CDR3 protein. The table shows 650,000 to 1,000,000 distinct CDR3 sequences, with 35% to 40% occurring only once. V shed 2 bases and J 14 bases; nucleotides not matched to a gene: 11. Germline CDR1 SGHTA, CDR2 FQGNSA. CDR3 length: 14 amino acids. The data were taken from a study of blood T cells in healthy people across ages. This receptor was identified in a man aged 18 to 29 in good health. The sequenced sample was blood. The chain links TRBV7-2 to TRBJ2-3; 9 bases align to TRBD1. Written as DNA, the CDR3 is TGTGCCAGCAGCTTATCCCCGACAGGGGGGGTTCGGTATTTT. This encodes CASSLSPTGGVRYF.